This passage covers 2 T cell receptor beta chains from one sample sequenced in a study of naive and memory T cell subsets. Findings of the study overall: Possibly reflecting memory cells re-expressing CD45RA, a few larger clonotypes occurred in naive repertoires, especially CD8.

An equimolar mix of two oligonucleotides served as the beta constant-region primer for TRBC1 and TRBC2. Nested alpha and beta constant-region primers with the SP2 primer drove four PCR rounds on ligated cDNA. TCRdb called the UMI-ligation and nested PCR reads again in MiXCR, with one record for every CDR3 protein. This sample has approximately 150,000 distinct CDR3 sequences; roughly a fifth occur once, and the top ten carry about 0.6%. These receptors' targets are unknown. Source material: naive CD8+ T cells from blood. Receptors originate from a human donor in good health.

This chain links TRBV27 with TRBJ2-2; either TRBD1 or TRBD2 may supply D (5 bases each). V was cut by 2 bases and J by 8 bases, with 24 bases left in between. The CDR3 sequence is 18 residues long. The germline gives CDR1 MNHEY, CDR2 SMNVEV (reference sequence). CDR3 region: CASSLINLWGSPMGELFF. DNA for the CDR3: TGTGCCAGCAGTTTAATCAATCTATGGGGGAGCCCGATGGGGGAGCTGTTTTTT.

This clonotype was observed a few times. The V and J genes are TRBV28 and TRBJ2-3, with D tentatively TRBD2 (6 bases). CDR3 length equals 15 residues. Germline loops: CDR1 MDHEN, CDR2 SYDVKM. The V and J ends lost 8 bases and 3 bases respectively, with 18 bases between them. This CDR3 reads CASSLRRGNTDTQYF. As DNA, the CDR3 is TGTGCCAGCTCCCTGAGGAGGGGAAATACAGATACGCAGTATTTT.